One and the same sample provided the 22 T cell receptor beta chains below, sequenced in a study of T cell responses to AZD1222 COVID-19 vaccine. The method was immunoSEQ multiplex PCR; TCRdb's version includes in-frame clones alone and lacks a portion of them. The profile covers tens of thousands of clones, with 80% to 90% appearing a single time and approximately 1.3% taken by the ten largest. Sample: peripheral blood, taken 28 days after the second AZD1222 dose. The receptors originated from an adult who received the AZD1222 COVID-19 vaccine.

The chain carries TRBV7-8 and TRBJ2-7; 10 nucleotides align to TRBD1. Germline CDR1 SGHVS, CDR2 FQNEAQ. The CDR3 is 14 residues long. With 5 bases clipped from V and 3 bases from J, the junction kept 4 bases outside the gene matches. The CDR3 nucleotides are TGTGCCAGCAGCCCCGGGACAGGGGACTACGAGCAGTACTTC. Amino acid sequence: CASSPGTGDYEQYF.

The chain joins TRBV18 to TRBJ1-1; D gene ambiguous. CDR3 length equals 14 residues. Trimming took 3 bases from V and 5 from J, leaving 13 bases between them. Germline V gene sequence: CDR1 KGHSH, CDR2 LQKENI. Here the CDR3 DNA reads TGTGCCAGCTCACCCCCCCTAGGAGGGACTGAAGCTTTCTTT. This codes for CASSPPLGGTEAFF. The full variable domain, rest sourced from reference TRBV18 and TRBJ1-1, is NAGVMQNPRHLVRRRGQEARLRCSPMKGHSHVYWYRQLPEEGLKFMVYLQKENIIDESGMPKERFSAEFPKEGPSILRIQQVVRGDSAAYFCASSPPLGGTEAFFGQGTRLTVV.

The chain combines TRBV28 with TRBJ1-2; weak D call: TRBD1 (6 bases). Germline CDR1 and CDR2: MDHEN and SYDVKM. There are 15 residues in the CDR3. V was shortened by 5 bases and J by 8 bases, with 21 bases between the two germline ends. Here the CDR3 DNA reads TGTGCCAGCAGTGATGACAGGAACTTGAACAACGGCTACACCTTC. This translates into CASSDDRNLNNGYTF.

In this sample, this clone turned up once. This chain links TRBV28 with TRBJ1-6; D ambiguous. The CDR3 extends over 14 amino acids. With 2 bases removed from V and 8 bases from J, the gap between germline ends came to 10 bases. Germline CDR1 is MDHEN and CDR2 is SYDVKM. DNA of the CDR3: TGTGCCAGCAGTTTACTCCCTGGGGATTCACCCCTCCACTTT. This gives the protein CASSLLPGDSPLHF.

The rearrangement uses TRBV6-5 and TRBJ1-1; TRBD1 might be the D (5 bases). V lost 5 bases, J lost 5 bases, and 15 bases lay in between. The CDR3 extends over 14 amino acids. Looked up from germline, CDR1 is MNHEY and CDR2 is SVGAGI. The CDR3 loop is CASSRSGGRTEAFF. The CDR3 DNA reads TGTGCCAGCAGTAGGTCGGGGGGAAGGACTGAAGCTTTCTTT.

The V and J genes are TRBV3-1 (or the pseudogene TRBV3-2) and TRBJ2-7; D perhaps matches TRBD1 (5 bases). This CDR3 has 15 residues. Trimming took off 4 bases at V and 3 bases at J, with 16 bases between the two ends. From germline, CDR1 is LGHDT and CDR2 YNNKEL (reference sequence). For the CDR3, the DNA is TGTGCCAGCAGCCCCTGGACAACAGGACACTACGAGCAGTACTTC. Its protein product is CASSPWTTGHYEQYF.

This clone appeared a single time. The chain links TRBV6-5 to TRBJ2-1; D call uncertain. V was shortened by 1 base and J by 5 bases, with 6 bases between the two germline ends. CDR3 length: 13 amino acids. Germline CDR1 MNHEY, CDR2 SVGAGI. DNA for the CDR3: TGTGCCAGCAGTTACTTTGCGGACAATGAGCAGTTCTTC. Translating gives CASSYFADNEQFF.

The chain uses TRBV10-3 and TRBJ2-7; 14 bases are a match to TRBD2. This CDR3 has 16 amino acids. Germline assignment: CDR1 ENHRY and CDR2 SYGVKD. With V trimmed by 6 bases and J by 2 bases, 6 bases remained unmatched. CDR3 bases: TGTGCCATCAGCGGGACTAGCGGGAGTGGGACCTACGAGCAGTACTTC. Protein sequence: CAISGTSGSGTYEQYF.

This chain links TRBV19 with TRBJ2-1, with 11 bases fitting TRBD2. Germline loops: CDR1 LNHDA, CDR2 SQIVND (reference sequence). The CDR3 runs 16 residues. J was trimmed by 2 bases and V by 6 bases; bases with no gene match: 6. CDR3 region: CASSRVAGGTYNEQFF. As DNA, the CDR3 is TGTGCCAGTAGCAGAGTAGCGGGAGGGACCTACAATGAGCAGTTCTTC.

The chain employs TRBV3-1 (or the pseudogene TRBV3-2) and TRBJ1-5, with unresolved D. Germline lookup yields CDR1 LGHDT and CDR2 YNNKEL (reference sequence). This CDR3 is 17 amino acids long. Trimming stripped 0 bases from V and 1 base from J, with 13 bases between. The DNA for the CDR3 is TGTGCCAGCAGCCAAGAGCGTCTGGCAGCAAGCAATCAGCCCCAGCATTTT. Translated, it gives CASSQERLAASNQPQHF.

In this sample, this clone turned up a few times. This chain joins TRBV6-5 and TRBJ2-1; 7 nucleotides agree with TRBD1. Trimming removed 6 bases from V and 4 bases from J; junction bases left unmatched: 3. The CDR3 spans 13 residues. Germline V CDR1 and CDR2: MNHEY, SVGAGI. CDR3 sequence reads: CASSWDRYNEQFF. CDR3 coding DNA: TGTGCCAGCAGCTGGGACAGATACAATGAGCAGTTCTTC.

CDR3 nucleotide sequence: TGTGCCAGCAGTTCCGGGACTAGCGGAGATACGCAGTATTTT. It encodes CASSSGTSGDTQYF. The chain couples TRBV28 to TRBJ2-3; 11 nucleotides match TRBD2. CDR1 MDHEN and CDR2 SYDVKM come from the germline V gene. J was trimmed by 5 bases and V by 4 bases; bases with no gene match: 2. The CDR3 extends over 14 amino acids.

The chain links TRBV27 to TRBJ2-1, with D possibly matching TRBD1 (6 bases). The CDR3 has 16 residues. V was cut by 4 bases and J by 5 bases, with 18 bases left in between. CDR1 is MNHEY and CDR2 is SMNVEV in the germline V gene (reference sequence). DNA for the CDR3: TGTGCCAGCAGTTCAGGGACACTCCAGCGGCACAATGAGCAGTTCTTC. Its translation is CASSSGTLQRHNEQFF.

The chain's CDR3 is CASSWTVYGYTF. The CDR3 coding sequence is TGTGCCAGCAGTTGGACAGTCTATGGCTACACCTTC. The chain links TRBV12-3 or TRBV12-4 to TRBJ1-2, with D possibly TRBD1 on 6 matching bases. The CDR3 runs 12 residues. Trimming removed 4 bases from V and 4 bases from J, with 7 bases in between.

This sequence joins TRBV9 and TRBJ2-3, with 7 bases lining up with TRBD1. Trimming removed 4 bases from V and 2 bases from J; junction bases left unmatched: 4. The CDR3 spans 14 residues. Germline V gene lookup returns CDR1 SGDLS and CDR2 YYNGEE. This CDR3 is CASSFQGDTDTQYF. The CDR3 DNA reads TGTGCCAGCAGCTTCCAGGGGGACACAGATACGCAGTATTTT.

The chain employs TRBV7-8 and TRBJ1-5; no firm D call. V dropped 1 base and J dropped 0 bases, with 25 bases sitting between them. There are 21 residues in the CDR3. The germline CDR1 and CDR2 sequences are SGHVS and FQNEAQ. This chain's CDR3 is CASSLEGPGSGYRYSNQPQHF. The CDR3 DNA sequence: TGTGCCAGCAGCTTAGAGGGCCCTGGTTCAGGATATCGCTATAGCAATCAGCCCCAGCATTTT.

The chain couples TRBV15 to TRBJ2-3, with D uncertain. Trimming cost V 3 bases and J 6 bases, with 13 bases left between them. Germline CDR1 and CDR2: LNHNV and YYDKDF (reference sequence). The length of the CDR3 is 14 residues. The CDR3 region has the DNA TGTGCCACCAGCAGGCCATTTGACCGGGATACGCAGTATTTT. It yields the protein CATSRPFDRDTQYF.

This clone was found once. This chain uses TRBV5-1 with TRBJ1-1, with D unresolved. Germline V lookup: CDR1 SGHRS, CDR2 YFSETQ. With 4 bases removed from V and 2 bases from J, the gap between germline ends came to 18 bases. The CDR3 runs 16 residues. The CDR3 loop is CASSPWVSPANTEAFF. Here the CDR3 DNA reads TGCGCCAGCAGCCCGTGGGTATCCCCCGCTAACACTGAAGCTTTCTTT.

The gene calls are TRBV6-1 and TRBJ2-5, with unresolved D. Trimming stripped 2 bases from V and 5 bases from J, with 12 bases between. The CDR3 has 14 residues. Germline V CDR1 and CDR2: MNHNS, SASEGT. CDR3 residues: CASSESGLRETQYF. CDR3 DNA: TGTGCCAGCAGTGAAAGTGGGCTTAGGGAGACCCAGTACTTC.

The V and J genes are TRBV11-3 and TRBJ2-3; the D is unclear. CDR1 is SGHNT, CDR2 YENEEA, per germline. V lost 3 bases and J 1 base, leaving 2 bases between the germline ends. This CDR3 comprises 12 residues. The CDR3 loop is CASSLGTDTQYF. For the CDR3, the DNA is TGTGCCAGCAGCTTGGGCACAGATACGCAGTATTTT.

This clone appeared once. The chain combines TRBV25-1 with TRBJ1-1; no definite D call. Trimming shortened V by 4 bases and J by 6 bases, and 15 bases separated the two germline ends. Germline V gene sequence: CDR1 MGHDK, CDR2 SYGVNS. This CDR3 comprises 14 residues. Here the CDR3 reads CASSGIEGVAEAFF. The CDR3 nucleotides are TGTGCCAGCAGTGGAATCGAAGGTGTCGCTGAAGCTTTCTTT.

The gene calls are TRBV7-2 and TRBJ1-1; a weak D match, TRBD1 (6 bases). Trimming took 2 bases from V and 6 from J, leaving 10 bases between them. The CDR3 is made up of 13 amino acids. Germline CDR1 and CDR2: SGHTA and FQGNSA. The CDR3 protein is CASSLTGTPEAFF. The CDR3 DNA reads TGTGCCAGCAGCTTAACAGGGACGCCTGAAGCTTTCTTT.